The 12 T cell receptor beta chains below come from one sample, sequenced in a study of CD8 T cells in ankylosing spondylitis. General observations from the study: Characteristic, it appeared, of ankylosing spondylitis blood was a TCR beta motif of eight highly homologous variants.

Using its own MiXCR run on the 5' RACE reads, TCRdb lists one record per CDR3 protein. The sample includes a few hundred thousand distinct CDR3 sequences, around 20% of them seen just once. Their cognate antigens are unknown. The sample comprised blood, either unsorted or a sorted T cell fraction (not recorded which). Source of these receptors: a male donor with ankylosing spondylitis.

In this sample, this clonotype turned up a few times. The chain joins TRBV5-6 to TRBJ2-1; D is unresolved. The CDR3 length is 13 residues. Germline loops: CDR1 SGHDT, CDR2 YYEEEE. Deletions cut 1 base from V and 4 bases from J, with 6 bases between. The DNA of the CDR3 is TGTGCCAGCAGCTTGAGGTTGTACAATGAGCAGTTCTTC. It encodes CASSLRLYNEQFF.

This clonotype came up many times. The chain uses TRBV20-1 and TRBJ1-1, with a possible D match to TRBD1 (5 bases). The CDR3 has 14 amino acids. V dropped 1 base and J dropped 4 bases, with 13 bases sitting between them. CDR1 DFQATT and CDR2 SNEGSKA come from the germline V gene (reference sequence). CDR3 loop: CSARVGGGITEAFF. Here the CDR3 DNA reads TGCAGTGCTAGAGTGGGTGGGGGAATCACTGAAGCTTTCTTT.

The chain couples TRBV13 to TRBJ2-5, with no clear D. The ends were cut back, 5 bases at V and 5 bases at J, with 18 bases in the middle. The germline V gene has CDR1 PRHDT and CDR2 FYEKMQ (reference sequence). CDR3 size: 15 residues. In DNA form, the CDR3 reads TGTGCCAGCAGCGCCTGGCTGCAGTCGGCGGAGACCCAGTACTTC. The encoded protein is CASSAWLQSAETQYF.

This clonotype was counted many times. J is TRBJ2-1 and V is TRBV4-1; 11 nucleotides agree with TRBD2. The length of the CDR3 is 16 residues. Germline V gene sequence: CDR1 MGHRA, CDR2 YSYEKL. J was trimmed by 3 bases and V by 3 bases; bases with no gene match: 4. Written as DNA, the CDR3 is TGCGCCAGCAGCCAGGCCGGGACTAGCGGCTACAATGAGCAGTTCTTC. Translating it yields CASSQAGTSGYNEQFF.

This clonotype has more than one count but fewer than ten. The gene calls are TRBV12-3 or TRBV12-4 and TRBJ2-7, with TRBD1 matching 8 bases. V shed 5 bases and J 7 bases; nucleotides not matched to a gene: 10. CDR3 length equals 14 residues. CDR3 nucleotides: TGTGCCAGCAGTCGGGGACAGGTTTCGGGGGAGCAGTACTTC. Translating it yields CASSRGQVSGEQYF.

This clonotype has more than one count but fewer than ten. This sequence joins TRBV7-9 and TRBJ2-5; D may be TRBD1 (5 bases). Trimming took off 5 bases at V and 2 bases at J, with 6 bases between the two ends. The CDR3 sequence is 12 residues long. The germline CDR1 and CDR2 sequences are SEHNR and FQNEAQ (reference sequence). For the CDR3, the DNA is TGTGCCAGCAGCCCAGGGCAAGAGACCCAGTACTTC. This translates into CASSPGQETQYF.

V usage is TRBV24-1 and J usage is TRBJ2-3; 7 positions agree with TRBD1. V gave up 6 bases and J gave up 0 bases; unmatched junction bases: 8. The CDR3 sequence is 16 residues long. Germline V gene sequence: CDR1 KGHDR, CDR2 SFDVKD. CDR3 protein: CATSRIDRASTDTQYF. CDR3 nucleotide sequence: TGTGCCACCAGTCGCATCGACAGGGCTAGCACAGATACGCAGTATTTT.

This clonotype appeared a few times. The V call is TRBV3-1, the J call TRBJ2-1; perhaps TRBD1 as D (5 bases). Germline-derived CDR1 and CDR2 are LGHDT and YNNKEL (reference sequence). This CDR3 comprises 17 residues. The V end was cut by 0 bases, the J end by 6 bases, with 18 bases between. The CDR3 nucleotides are TGTGCCAGCAGCCAAGACCTAGAATGGGGCATCAGCAATGAGCAGTTCTTC. Its protein product is CASSQDLEWGISNEQFF.

This clonotype was observed at least ten times. The chain couples TRBV7-9 to TRBJ2-1; 13 bases are shared with TRBD2. J gave up 8 bases and V 5 bases, and 6 bases lay outside the gene matches. Germline V lookup: CDR1 SEHNR, CDR2 FQNEAQ (reference sequence). CDR3 length: 15 amino acids. The CDR3 DNA sequence: TGTGCCAGCAGCCCCAGGACTAGCGGGAGTGATGAGCAGTTCTTC. Its protein product is CASSPRTSGSDEQFF.

CDR3 in amino acids: CASRATSGRTGGDTGELFF. DNA of the CDR3: TGTGCCAGCAGGGCTACTAGCGGGAGAACTGGCGGGGACACCGGGGAGCTGTTTTTT. V and J are TRBV12-3 or TRBV12-4 and TRBJ2-2; 11 nucleotides match TRBD2. The CDR3 loop spans 19 amino acids. J lost 3 bases, V lost 6 bases, and 15 bases had no gene match.

V is TRBV4-3 and J is TRBJ2-5; TRBD1 matches 8 bases. This CDR3 is 16 amino acids long. V shed 0 bases and J 5 bases; nucleotides not matched to a gene: 8. Per the germline V gene, CDR1 is LGHNA and CDR2 is YSLEER. The CDR3 nucleotides are TGCGCCAGCAGCCAAGATCGGCAGGGGGCCTGGGAGACCCAGTACTTC. It translates to CASSQDRQGAWETQYF.

The V call is TRBV12-3 or TRBV12-4, the J call TRBJ2-3, with 11 bases identical to TRBD2. This CDR3 region has 16 residues. The V segment lost 2 bases and the J segment 2 bases; nucleotides outside the gene matches: 3. The CDR3 region has the DNA TGTGCCAGCAGTTTAACTAGCGGGAGCCCCACAGATACGCAGTATTTT. Amino acids: CASSLTSGSPTDTQYF.